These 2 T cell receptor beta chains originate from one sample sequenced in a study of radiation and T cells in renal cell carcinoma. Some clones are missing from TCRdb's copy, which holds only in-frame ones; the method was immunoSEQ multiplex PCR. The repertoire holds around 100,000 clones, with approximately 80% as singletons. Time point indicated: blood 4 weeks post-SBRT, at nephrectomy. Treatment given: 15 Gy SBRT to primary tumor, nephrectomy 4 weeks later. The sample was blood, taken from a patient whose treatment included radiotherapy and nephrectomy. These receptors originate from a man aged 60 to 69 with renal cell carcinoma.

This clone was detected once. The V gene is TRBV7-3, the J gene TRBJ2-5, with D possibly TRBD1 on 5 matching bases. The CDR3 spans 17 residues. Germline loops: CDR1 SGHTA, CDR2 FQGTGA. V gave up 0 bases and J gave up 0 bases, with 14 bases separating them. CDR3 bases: TGTGCCAGCAGCTTAACTGGAGCCAGGGTGTACCAAGAGACCCAGTACTTC. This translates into CASSLTGARVYQETQYF.

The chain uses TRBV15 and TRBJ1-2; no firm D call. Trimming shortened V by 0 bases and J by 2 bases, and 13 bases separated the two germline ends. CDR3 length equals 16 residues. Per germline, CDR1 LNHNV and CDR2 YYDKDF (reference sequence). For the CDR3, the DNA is TGTGCCACCAGCAGAGATCTCAGAGGGTTCAACTATGGCTACACCTTC. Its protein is CATSRDLRGFNYGYTF.